Each of the 17 T cell receptor beta chains below was sequenced from the same sample in a study of cytomegalovirus exposure and HLA in healthy donors. Primers: 60 Vbeta forward and 13 Jbeta reverse. TCRdb keeps only in-frame clones here, not all; method: immunoSEQ multiplex PCR. This table has 95,000 to 150,000 clones, about 16% appearing once. Source material: PBMCs. The source of these receptors is a woman under 30 in good health and CMV-seronegative.

V is TRBV6-1 and J is TRBJ2-3; 7 bases are shared with TRBD1. CDR1 is MNHNS and CDR2 is SASEGT in the germline V gene. V trimming: 4 bases; J trimming: 0 bases; junction bases outside the gene matches: 7. The CDR3 is 16 residues long. CDR3 DNA: TGTGCCAGCAGTGGGGACAGTTATTCTAGCACAGATACGCAGTATTTT. It yields the protein CASSGDSYSSTDTQYF.

V gene TRBV4-3 combines with J gene TRBJ2-2, with 8 bases aligning to TRBD2. The CDR3 is 17 amino acids. Germline loops: CDR1 LGHNA, CDR2 YSLEER. The V gene end was trimmed by 0 bases and the J gene end by 6 bases; junction bases not matched to a gene: 9. CDR3 residues: CASSQDWTGGTPGELFF. CDR3 sequence (DNA): TGCGCCAGCAGCCAAGATTGGACGGGGGGGACCCCCGGGGAGCTGTTTTTT.

This clone was seen only a few times. The CDR3 spells CASSLGTEETQYF. CDR3 nucleotide sequence: TGTGCCAGCAGTTTGGGGACAGAAGAGACCCAGTACTTC. J is TRBJ2-5 and V is TRBV28; 7 nucleotides align to TRBD1. Germline trimming cut 3 bases from V and 3 bases from J; bases unmatched to any gene: 1. The germline CDR1 and CDR2 sequences are MDHEN and SYDVKM. The CDR3 is made up of 13 amino acids.

The chain combines TRBV5-6 with TRBJ2-5; 7 bases fit TRBD1. The V gene end was trimmed by 4 bases and the J gene end by 5 bases; junction bases not matched to a gene: 5. Germline V gives CDR1 SGHDT, CDR2 YYEEEE. The CDR3 runs 13 residues. The CDR3 sequence: CASSIDRVETQYF. The CDR3 DNA reads as TGTGCCAGCAGCATAGACAGGGTGGAGACCCAGTACTTC.

This clone was counted a few times. The chain is built from TRBV7-8 and TRBJ1-1, with D maybe TRBD1 (5 bases). Trimming pared 5 bases from V and 3 bases from J, leaving 13 bases between. This CDR3 region has 14 residues. CDR1 and CDR2 from the germline V gene are SGHVS and FQNEAQ. This CDR3 is CASSQSQAYTEAFF. As DNA, the CDR3 is TGTGCCAGCAGCCAATCACAGGCGTACACTGAAGCTTTCTTT.

This clone occurred a few times. This rearrangement joins TRBV6-5 to TRBJ2-3; 9 positions match TRBD2. The CDR3 totals 14 residues. Looked up from germline, CDR1 is MNHEY and CDR2 is SVGAGI. The V segment lost 5 bases and the J segment 1 base; nucleotides outside the gene matches: 1. Here the CDR3 reads CASSAGGGTDTQYF. CDR3 sequence (DNA): TGTGCCAGCAGTGCGGGGGGGGGCACAGATACGCAGTATTTT.

This clone has only a few counts. The chain uses TRBV5-4 and TRBJ1-1; 10 bases map to TRBD1. The V gene's germline CDR1 is SGHNT and CDR2 YYREEE (reference sequence). V lost 4 bases and J lost 2; bases outside the gene matches: 8. The CDR3 extends over 16 amino acids. The CDR3 reads CASSPPDRGVNTEAFF. The CDR3 coding sequence is TGTGCCAGCAGCCCACCGGACAGGGGGGTAAACACTGAAGCTTTCTTT.

Of note for this clone: Other DNA sequences of this sample code for an identical CDR3. The J gene is TRBJ2-3, the V gene TRBV18; D is unclear. Per germline, CDR1 KGHSH and CDR2 LQKENI. Trimming removed 0 bases at V and 2 bases at J, with 3 bases between. This CDR3 spans 13 amino acids. The CDR3 loop is CASSPPVTDTQYF. As DNA, the CDR3 is TGTGCCAGCTCACCACCCGTCACAGATACGCAGTATTTT.

The rearrangement joins TRBV15 to TRBJ2-7; no definite D call. From germline, CDR1 is LNHNV and CDR2 YYDKDF (reference sequence). V lost 0 bases, J lost 2 bases, and 14 bases lay in between. The CDR3 loop spans 16 amino acids. The CDR3 DNA reads TGTGCCACCAGCAGAGATAAACCTATCAACGCCTACGAGCAGTACTTC. Encoded protein: CATSRDKPINAYEQYF.

This clone was detected a few times. The chain is built from TRBV27 and TRBJ2-7, with TRBD1 identical over 9 bases. CDR3 length: 14 amino acids. Germline lookup yields CDR1 MNHEY and CDR2 SMNVEV (reference sequence). V lost 5 bases to trimming and J lost 2 bases; unmatched junction nucleotides: 4. The CDR3 loop is CASSNRQGAYEQYF. The CDR3 coding sequence is TGTGCCAGCAGTAACCGACAGGGGGCCTACGAGCAGTACTTC.

The chain is built from TRBV7-9 and TRBJ2-7, with 11 bases identical to TRBD2. CDR1 and CDR2 from the germline V gene are SEHNR and FQNEAQ (reference sequence). After removal of 2 bases from V and 2 bases from J, the junction contained 5 bases not matched to a gene. The CDR3 runs to 16 residues. CDR3 region: CASSLTSGSNAYEQYF. The CDR3 bases are TGTGCCAGCAGCTTAACTAGCGGGAGCAATGCCTACGAGCAGTACTTC.

A note on this clone: The sample contains more than one DNA sequence encoding this CDR3. V and J are TRBV30 and TRBJ1-6; perhaps TRBD1 as D (5 bases). Germline assignment: CDR1 GTSNPN and CDR2 SVGIG (reference sequence). V dropped 0 bases and J dropped 7 bases, with 13 bases sitting between them. This CDR3 has 15 amino acids. The CDR3 DNA is TGTGCCTGGAGTGTACCCCCCCGGACAAATTCACCCCTCCACTTT. It is translated as CAWSVPPRTNSPLHF.

The V gene is TRBV19, the J gene TRBJ1-5, with TRBD1 matching 9 bases. Per germline, CDR1 LNHDA and CDR2 SQIVND (reference sequence). The V segment lost 3 bases and the J segment 2 bases; nucleotides outside the gene matches: 8. This CDR3 region has 17 residues. DNA for the CDR3: TGTGCCAGTAGTATCCCCCGGGACAGGGTAGGCAATCAGCCCCAGCATTTT. This translates into CASSIPRDRVGNQPQHF. The whole variable domain, filled in from reference TRBV19 and TRBJ1-5, reads DGGITQSPKYLFRKEGQNVTLSCEQNLNHDAMYWYRQDPGQGLRLIYYSQIVNDFQKGDIAEGYSVSREKKESFPLTVTSAQKNPTAFYLCASSIPRDRVGNQPQHFGDGTRLSIL.

This clone was picked up a small number of times. The V call is TRBV7-2, the J call TRBJ1-2; 8 bases are shared with TRBD1. V shed 2 bases, J shed 8 bases, and the junction held 10 bases outside the gene matches. This CDR3 has 15 residues. Germline V CDR1 and CDR2: SGHTA, FQGNSA. The CDR3 nucleotides read TGTGCCAGCAGCTTACAGGGGGCCGATGTTGGGGGCTACACCTTC. Its protein is CASSLQGADVGGYTF. Drawing the rest from reference TRBV7-2 and TRBJ1-2, the complete variable domain is GAGVSQSPSNKVTEKGKDVELRCDPISGHTALYWYRQSLGQGLEFLIYFQGNSAPDKSGLPSDRFSAERTGGSVSTLTIQRTQQEDSAVYLCASSLQGADVGGYTFGSGTRLTVV.

This clone appeared a few times. The rearrangement joins TRBV12-2 to TRBJ2-7; TRBD1, the table's D call, lacks a check against the DNA. TRBV12-2 is noted as a pseudogene. The CDR3 runs 14 residues. The CDR3 bases are TGTGCAAGTCGCCCCGGGACAGGGCAGCTCGAGCAGTACTTC. Translating gives CASRPGTGQLEQYF.

The J gene is TRBJ2-5, the V gene TRBV5-1; TRBD1 matches 8 bases. Germline lookup yields CDR1 SGHRS and CDR2 YFSETQ. The CDR3 runs to 13 residues. With V trimmed by 4 bases and J by 4 bases, 3 bases remained unmatched. CDR3 region: CASSLTGGETQYF. As DNA, the CDR3 is TGCGCCAGCAGCCTTACAGGGGGAGAGACCCAGTACTTC.

In this sample, this clone turned up a few times. The chain combines TRBV21-1 with TRBJ1-4. TRBV21-1 is designated a pseudogene. The CDR3 has 20 residues. CDR3 region: CASSKGVGGAHRSTNEKLFF. The CDR3 region has the DNA TGTGCCAGCAGCAAAGGGGTGGGGGGGGCTCACAGGTCGACTAATGAAAAACTGTTTTTT.